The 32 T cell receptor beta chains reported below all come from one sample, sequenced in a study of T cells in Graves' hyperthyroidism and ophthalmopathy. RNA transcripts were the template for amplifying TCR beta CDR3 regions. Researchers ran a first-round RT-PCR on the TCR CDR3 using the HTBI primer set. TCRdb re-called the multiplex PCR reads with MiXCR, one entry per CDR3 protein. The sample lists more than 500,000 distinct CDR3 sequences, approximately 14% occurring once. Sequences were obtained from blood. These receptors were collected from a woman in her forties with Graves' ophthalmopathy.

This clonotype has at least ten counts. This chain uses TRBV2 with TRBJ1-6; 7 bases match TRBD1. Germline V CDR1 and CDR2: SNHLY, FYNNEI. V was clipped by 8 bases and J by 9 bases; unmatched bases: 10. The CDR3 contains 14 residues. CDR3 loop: CASRLKQGSSPLHF. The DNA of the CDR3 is TGTGCCAGCCGGTTAAAACAGGGGTCTTCACCCCTCCACTTT.

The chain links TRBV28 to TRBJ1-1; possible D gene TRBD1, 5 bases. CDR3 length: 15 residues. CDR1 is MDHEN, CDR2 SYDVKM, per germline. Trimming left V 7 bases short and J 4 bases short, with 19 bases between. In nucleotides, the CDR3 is TGTGCCAGCACCACCGCCTCGGGGGGAGGCACTGAAGCTTTCTTT. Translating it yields CASTTASGGGTEAFF. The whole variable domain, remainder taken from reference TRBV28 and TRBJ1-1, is DVKVTQSSRYLVKRTGEKVFLECVQDMDHENMFWYRQDPGLGLRLIYFSYDVKMKEKGDIPEGYSVSREKKERFSLILESASTNQTSMYLCASTTASGGGTEAFFGQGTRLTVV.

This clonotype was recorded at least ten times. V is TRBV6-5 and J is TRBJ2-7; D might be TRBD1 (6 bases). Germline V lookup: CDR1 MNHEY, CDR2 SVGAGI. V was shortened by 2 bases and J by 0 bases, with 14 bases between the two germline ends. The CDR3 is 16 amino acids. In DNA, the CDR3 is TGTGCCAGCAGTTACCGAGCAGGGGCCTACTCCTACGAGCAGTACTTC. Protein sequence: CASSYRAGAYSYEQYF.

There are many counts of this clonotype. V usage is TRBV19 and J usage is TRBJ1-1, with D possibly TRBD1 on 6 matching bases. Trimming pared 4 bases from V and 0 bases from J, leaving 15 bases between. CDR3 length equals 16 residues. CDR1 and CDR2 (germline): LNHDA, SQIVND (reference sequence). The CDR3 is CASSNRDFVLNTEAFF. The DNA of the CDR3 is TGTGCCAGTAGTAACAGGGATTTTGTGTTGAACACTGAAGCTTTCTTT.

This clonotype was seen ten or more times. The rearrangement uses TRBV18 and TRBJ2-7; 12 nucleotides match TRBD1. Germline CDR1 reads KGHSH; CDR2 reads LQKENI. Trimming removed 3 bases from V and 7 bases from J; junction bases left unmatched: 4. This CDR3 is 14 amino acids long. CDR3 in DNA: TGTGCCAGCTCACCGGGGACAGGGGGCGAAGAGCAGTACTTC. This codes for CASSPGTGGEEQYF.

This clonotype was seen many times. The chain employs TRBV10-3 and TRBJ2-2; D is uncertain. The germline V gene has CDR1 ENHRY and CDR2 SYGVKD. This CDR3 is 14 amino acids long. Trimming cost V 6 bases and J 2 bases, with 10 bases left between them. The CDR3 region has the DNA TGTGCCATCAGGAGCCTGCTCAACACCGGGGAGCTGTTTTTT. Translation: CAIRSLLNTGELFF.

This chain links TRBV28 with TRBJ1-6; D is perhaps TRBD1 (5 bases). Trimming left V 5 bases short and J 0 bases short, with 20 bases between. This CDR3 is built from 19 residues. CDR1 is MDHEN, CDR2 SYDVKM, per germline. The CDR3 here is CASSPNPGKKVSYNSPLHF. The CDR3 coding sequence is TGTGCCAGCAGTCCCAACCCAGGGAAAAAAGTCTCCTATAATTCACCCCTCCACTTT.

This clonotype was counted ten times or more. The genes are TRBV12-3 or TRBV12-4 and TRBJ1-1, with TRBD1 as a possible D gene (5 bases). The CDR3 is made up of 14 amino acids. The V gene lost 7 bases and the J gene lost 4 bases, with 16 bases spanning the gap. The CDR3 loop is CASTKQQEGTEAFF. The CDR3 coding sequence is TGTGCCAGCACCAAACAACAGGAGGGCACTGAAGCTTTCTTT.

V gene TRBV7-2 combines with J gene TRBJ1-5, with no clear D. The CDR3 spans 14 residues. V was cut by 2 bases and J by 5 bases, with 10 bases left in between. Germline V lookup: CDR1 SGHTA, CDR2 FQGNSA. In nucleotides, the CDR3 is TGTGCCAGCAGCTTATTTGGTCCCTATCAGCCCCAGCATTTT. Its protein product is CASSLFGPYQPQHF.

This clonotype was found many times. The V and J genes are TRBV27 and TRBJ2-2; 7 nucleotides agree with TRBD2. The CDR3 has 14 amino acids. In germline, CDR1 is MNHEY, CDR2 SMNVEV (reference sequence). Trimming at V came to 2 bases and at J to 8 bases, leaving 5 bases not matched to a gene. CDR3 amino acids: CASSLRLAGGELFF. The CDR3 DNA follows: TGTGCCAGCAGTTTACGACTAGCTGGTGGGGAGCTGTTTTTT.

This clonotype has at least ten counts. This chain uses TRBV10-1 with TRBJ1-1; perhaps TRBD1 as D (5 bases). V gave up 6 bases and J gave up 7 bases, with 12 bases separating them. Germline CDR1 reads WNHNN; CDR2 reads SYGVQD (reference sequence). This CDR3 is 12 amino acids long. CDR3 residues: CASRIGAFEAFF. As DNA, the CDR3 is TGCGCCAGCAGGATAGGGGCCTTTGAAGCTTTCTTT.

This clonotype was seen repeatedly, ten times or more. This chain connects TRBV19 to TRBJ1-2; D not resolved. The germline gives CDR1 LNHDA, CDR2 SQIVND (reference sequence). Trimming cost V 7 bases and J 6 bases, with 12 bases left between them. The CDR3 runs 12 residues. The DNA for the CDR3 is TGTGCCAGTACGAGATCCGGGAATGGCTACACCTTC. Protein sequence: CASTRSGNGYTF.

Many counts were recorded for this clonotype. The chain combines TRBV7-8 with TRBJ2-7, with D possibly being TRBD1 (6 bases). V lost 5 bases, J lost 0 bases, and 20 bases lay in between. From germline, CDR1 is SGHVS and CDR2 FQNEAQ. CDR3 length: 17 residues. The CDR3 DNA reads TGTGCCAGCAGCCTAGGCCCTAGACAGGAGAGCTCCTACGAGCAGTACTTC. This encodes CASSLGPRQESSYEQYF.

Here the CDR3 reads CASSPGGDTIYF. Here the CDR3 DNA reads TGTGCCAGCTCACCCGGGGGGGACACCATATATTTT. This sequence joins TRBV18 and TRBJ1-3, with a possible D match to TRBD1 (5 bases). This CDR3 is built from 12 residues. Trimming stripped 3 bases from V and 8 bases from J, with 8 bases between. Germline assignment: CDR1 KGHSH and CDR2 LQKENI.

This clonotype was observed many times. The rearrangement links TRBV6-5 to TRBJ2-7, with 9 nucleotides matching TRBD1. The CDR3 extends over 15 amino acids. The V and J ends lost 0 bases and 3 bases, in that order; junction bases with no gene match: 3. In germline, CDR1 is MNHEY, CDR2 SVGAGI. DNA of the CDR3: TGTGCCAGCAGTTACTCGGGGGACAGGGACTACGAGCAGTACTTC. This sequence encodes CASSYSGDRDYEQYF.

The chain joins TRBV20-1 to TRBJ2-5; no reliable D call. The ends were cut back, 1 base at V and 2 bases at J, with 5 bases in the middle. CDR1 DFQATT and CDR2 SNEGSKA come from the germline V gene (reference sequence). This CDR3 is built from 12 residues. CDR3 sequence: CSARVGQETQYF. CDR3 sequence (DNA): TGCAGTGCTAGAGTTGGACAAGAGACCCAGTACTTC.

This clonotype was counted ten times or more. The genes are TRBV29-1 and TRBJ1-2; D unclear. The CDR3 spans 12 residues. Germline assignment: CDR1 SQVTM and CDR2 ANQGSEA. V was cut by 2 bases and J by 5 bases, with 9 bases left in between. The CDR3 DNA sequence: TGCAGCGTTGAAACAGAACTATATGGCTACACCTTC. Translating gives CSVETELYGYTF.

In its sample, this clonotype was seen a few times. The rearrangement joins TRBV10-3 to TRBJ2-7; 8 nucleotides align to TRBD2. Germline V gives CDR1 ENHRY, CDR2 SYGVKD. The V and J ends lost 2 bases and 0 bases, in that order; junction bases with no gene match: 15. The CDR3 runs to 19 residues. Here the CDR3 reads CAISERGGITSGRSYEQYF. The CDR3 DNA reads TGTGCCATCAGTGAGCGGGGGGGTATCACTAGCGGTCGCTCCTACGAGCAGTACTTC.

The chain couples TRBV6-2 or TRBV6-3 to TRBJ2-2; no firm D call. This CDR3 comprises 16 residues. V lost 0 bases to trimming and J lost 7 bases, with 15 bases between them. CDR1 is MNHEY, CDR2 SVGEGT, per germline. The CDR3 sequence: CASSYSPGAAIGELFF. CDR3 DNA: TGTGCCAGCAGTTACTCTCCGGGCGCCGCAATCGGGGAGCTGTTTTTT.

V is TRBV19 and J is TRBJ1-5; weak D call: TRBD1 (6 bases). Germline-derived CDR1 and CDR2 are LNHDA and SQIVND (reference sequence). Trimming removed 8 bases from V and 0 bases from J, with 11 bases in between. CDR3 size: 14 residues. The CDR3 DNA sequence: TGTGCCAGTGACAGGCCCTCTAGCAATCAGCCCCAGCATTTT. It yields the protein CASDRPSSNQPQHF.

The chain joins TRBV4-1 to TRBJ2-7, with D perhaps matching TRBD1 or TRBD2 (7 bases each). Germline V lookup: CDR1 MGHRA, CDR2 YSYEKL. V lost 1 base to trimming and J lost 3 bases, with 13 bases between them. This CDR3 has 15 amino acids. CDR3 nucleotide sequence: TGCGCCAGCAGCCAAGTCGAGCGGGACAGCTACGAGCAGTACTTC. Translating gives CASSQVERDSYEQYF.

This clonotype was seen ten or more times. The CDR3, as DNA: TGTGCCACCAGTGATTTGCGCTTCAGGGTTGGCTACACCTTC. This gives the protein CATSDLRFRVGYTF. The V call is TRBV24-1, the J call TRBJ1-2, with a weak D call TRBD1 (5 bases). Trimming removed 0 bases from V and 7 bases from J, with 11 bases in between. From germline, CDR1 is KGHDR and CDR2 SFDVKD. This CDR3 contains 14 residues.

The CDR3 bases are TGTGCCAGCAAGGGAAGGTACAATGAGCAGTTCTTC. Translating it yields CASKGRYNEQFF. The J gene is TRBJ2-1, the V gene TRBV7-2; D uncertain. Germline CDR1 SGHTA, CDR2 FQGNSA. V shed 7 bases and J shed 4 bases, with 8 bases lying between them. The CDR3 sequence is 12 residues long. Based on the CDR3 plus reference TRBV7-2 and TRBJ2-1, the full variable domain is GAGVSQSPSNKVTEKGKDVELRCDPISGHTALYWYRQSLGQGLEFLIYFQGNSAPDKSGLPSDRFSAERTGGSVSTLTIQRTQQEDSAVYLCASKGRYNEQFFGPGTRLTVL.

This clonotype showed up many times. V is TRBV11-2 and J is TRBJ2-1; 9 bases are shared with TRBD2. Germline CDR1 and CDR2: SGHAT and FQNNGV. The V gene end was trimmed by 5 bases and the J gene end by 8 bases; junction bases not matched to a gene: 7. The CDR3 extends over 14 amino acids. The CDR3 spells CASSPRTSADEQFF. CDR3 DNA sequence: TGTGCCAGCAGCCCTCGGACTAGCGCGGATGAGCAGTTCTTC.

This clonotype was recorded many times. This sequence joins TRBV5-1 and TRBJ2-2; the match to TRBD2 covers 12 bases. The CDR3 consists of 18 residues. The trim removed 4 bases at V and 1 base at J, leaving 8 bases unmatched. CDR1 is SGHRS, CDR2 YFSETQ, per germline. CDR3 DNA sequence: TGCGCCAGCAGCAGACTAGCGGGAGAGCCTCAGAACACCGGGGAGCTGTTTTTT. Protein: CASSRLAGEPQNTGELFF.

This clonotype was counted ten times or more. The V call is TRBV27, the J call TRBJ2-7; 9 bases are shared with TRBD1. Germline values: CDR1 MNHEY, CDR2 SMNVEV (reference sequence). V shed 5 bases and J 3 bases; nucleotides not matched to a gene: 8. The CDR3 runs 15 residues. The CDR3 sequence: CASSPGTGTFYEQYF. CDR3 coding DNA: TGTGCCAGCAGTCCAGGGACAGGGACTTTCTACGAGCAGTACTTC.

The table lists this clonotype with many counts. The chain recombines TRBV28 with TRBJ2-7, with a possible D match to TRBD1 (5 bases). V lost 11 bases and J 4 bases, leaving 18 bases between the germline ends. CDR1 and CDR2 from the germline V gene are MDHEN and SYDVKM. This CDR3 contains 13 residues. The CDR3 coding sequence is TGTGCCTCGCAGCAGGGCTATACGTACGAGCAGTACTTC. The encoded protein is CASQQGYTYEQYF.

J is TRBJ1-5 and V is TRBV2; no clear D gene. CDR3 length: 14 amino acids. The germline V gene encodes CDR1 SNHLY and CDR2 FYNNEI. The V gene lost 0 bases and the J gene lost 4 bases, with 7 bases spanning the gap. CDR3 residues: CASSEALVNQPQHF. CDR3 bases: TGTGCCAGCAGTGAAGCGCTGGTAAATCAGCCCCAGCATTTT.

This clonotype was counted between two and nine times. DNA for the CDR3: TGTGCCAGCAGCCAAGATGGGGTTTGGACTGAAGCTTTCTTT. It translates to CASSQDGVWTEAFF. The V gene is TRBV3-1, the J gene TRBJ1-1; no definite D call. Germline loops: CDR1 LGHDT, CDR2 YNNKEL (reference sequence). V was pared by 0 bases and J by 5 bases, with 10 bases between. The CDR3 loop spans 14 amino acids.

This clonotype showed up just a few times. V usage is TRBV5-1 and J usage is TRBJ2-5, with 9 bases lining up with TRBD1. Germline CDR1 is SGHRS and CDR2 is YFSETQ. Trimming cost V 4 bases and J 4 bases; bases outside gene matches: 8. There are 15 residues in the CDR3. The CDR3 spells CASSRMPGQGETQYF. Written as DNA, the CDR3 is TGCGCCAGCAGCAGGATGCCGGGACAGGGAGAGACCCAGTACTTC.

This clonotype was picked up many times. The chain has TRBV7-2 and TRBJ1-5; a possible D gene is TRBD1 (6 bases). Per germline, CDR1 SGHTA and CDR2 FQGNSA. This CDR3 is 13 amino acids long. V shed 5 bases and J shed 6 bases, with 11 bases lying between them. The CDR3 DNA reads TGTGCCAGCAGCGACAGGCATGGTCAGCCCCAGCATTTT. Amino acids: CASSDRHGQPQHF.

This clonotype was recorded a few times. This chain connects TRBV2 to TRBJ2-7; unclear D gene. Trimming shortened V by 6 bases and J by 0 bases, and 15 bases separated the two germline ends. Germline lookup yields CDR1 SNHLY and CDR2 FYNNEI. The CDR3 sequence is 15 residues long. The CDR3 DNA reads TGTGCCAGCAGCCGGTCGGTCTCGAGCTCCTACGAGCAGTACTTC. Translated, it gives CASSRSVSSSYEQYF.